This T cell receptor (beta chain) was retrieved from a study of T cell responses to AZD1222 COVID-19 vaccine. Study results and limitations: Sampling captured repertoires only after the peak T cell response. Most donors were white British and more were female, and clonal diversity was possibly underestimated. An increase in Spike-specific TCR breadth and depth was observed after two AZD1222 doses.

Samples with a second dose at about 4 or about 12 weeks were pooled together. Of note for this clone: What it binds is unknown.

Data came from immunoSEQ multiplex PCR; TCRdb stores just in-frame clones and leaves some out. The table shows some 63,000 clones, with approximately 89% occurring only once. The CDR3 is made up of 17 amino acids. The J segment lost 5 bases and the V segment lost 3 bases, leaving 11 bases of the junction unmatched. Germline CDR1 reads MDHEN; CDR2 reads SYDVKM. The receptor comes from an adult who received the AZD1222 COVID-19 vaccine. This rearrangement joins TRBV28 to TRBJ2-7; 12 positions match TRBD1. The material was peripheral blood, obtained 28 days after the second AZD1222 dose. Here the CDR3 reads CASSFPPGQGAPNEQYF. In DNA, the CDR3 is TGTGCCAGCAGTTTTCCTCCGGGACAGGGGGCTCCCAACGAGCAGTACTTC. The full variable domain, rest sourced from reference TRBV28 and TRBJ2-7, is DVKVTQSSRYLVKRTGEKVFLECVQDMDHENMFWYRQDPGLGLRLIYFSYDVKMKEKGDIPEGYSVSREKKERFSLILESASTNQTSMYLCASSFPPGQGAPNEQYFGPGTRLTVT.